This T cell receptor (beta chain) derives from a study of PD-1 blockade in mismatch repair-deficient tumors (TCRdb year 2017). Background for the entire study: Between September 2013 and late 2016, the trial enrolled fewer than 95 consecutive patients with over 10 mismatch repair-deficient cancer types, every one of whom had been previously treated and was progressing. Tumor-associated T cell clones in the peripheral blood of patients responding to PD-1 blockade were tracked using deep sequencing of TCR CDR3 regions. Findings and caveats that apply to the study as a whole: Three of seven peptides elicited clonal expansion, yielding around 140 unique blood TCRs, seven also found in tumor; all positive peptides derived from frameshift mutations. Rapid expansion after pembrolizumab followed by contraction, generally before radiologic responses, was shown by tumor-resident clones, which were often undetectable in blood before treatment.

Library preparation employed the immunoSEQ multiplex PCR assay. The authors' analysis ran thus. A clone was classified as neoantigen-specific if the clone expanded significantly in response to the relevant peptide and did not expand significantly in response to any other peptide tested. As stored in TCRdb, this immuneACCESS dataset retains in-frame rearrangements with V and J assigned. A fraction of the clones does not appear; measured against another copy, unresolved V genes explain less than half of the discrepancy, and the remainder lacks a known reason. V, J and clone size reflect that table, while D and trimming were determined from the DNA. The sample has about 14,000 clones on record, 85% to 90% of them singletons. Clones ranked in the top ten supply 10% to 12% of the sample. Reading the label with the study, this specimen's time point is: identical roughly 10-day culture without peptide (control). For every enrolled patient, mismatch repair deficiency was confirmed by either polymerase chain reaction or immunohistochemistry. TCR sequencing was performed for a few patients who responded to pembrolizumab therapy. Roughly seven ELISpot-reactive candidate neoantigen peptides were each used in a roughly 11-day in vitro stimulation before TCR sequencing. A control culture without peptide was run identically and served as baseline for clone fold-change calculations. Pembrolizumab PD-1 blockade was prospectively tested in advanced mismatch repair-deficient cancers, regardless of tissue of origin, in the phase II trial.

Concerning this clone itself: Its target antigen remains unknown. Base qualities were left out, and no much larger clone turns up one base away.

V is clipped by 5 bases and J by 2 bases, and the sequence between their germline boundaries is 14 bases long. The CDR3 sequence holds 15 residues, the cysteine and phenylalanine included. Only the CDR3 DNA is retained, 45 bases long and in frame from the first base. The germline V gene sets CDR1 to MDHEN and CDR2 to SYDVKM. Rearrangement joined TRBV28 to TRBJ2-3; TRBD2 is perhaps the D gene, given 6 matching bases. The receptor's source is an adult with mismatch repair-deficient cancer. Source: cells cultured in vitro, taken from a patient treated with pembrolizumab. The CDR3 region has the sequence CASSIPGLITDTQYF. The DNA reads TGTGCCAGCAGTATCCCGGGACTCATCACAGATACGCAGTATTTT.